Presented here are 16 T cell receptor beta chains from one specimen sequenced in a study of beta chain features in type 1 diabetes. Study-level points and caveats: Within each of all four CD4+ subsets, Type 1 diabetes patients had TCRB CDR3s that were moderately but significantly shorter.

The study reverse transcribed the entire isolated RNA, so it sequenced expressed TCRB transcripts. TCRdb's table, derived via immunoSEQ multiplex PCR, lists solely in-frame clones and lacks some. The table shows hundreds of thousands of clones, with about 12% occurring only once. Antigens of these TCRs are unknown. Sequencing was done on a sample of naive CD4+ T cells from blood. The receptors were sampled from a woman younger than 30 with type 1 diabetes.

The rearrangement uses TRBV5-6 and TRBJ2-7, with 7 bases that match TRBD1. The J segment lost 3 bases and the V segment lost 0 bases, leaving 3 bases of the junction unmatched. CDR3 size: 14 residues. The germline V gene has CDR1 SGHDT and CDR2 YYEEEE. The CDR3 nucleotides read TGTGCCAGCAGCTTGGCCCAGGGGGTCTACGAGCAGTACTTC. This encodes CASSLAQGVYEQYF.

This clone came up a few times. This chain connects TRBV4-3 to TRBJ2-7, with TRBD1 matching 11 bases. Germline CDR1 LGHNA, CDR2 YSLEER. After removal of 3 bases from V and 3 bases from J, the junction contained 13 bases not matched to a gene. This CDR3 has 18 residues. This chain's CDR3 is CASSHGHSGTGGGYEQYF. In DNA form, the CDR3 reads TGCGCCAGCAGCCATGGCCATTCCGGGACAGGGGGGGGCTACGAGCAGTACTTC.

There are a few counts of this clone. CDR3 DNA sequence: TGTGCCAACACTGGGACAGGGGGGAAAAAACTGTTTTTT. It codes for CANTGTGGKKLFF. This chain joins TRBV21-1 and TRBJ1-4; the D call of TRBD1 is as the table states it, not checked on the DNA. TRBV21-1 is tagged as a pseudogene. This CDR3 is built from 13 residues.

The V call is TRBV28, the J call TRBJ2-7; no clear D gene. Trimming stripped 7 bases from V and 2 bases from J, with 9 bases between. CDR3 size: 12 residues. The V gene's germline CDR1 is MDHEN and CDR2 SYDVKM. The CDR3 nucleotides read TGTGCCAGCACCGACACCACCTACGAGCAGTACTTC. Translation gives CASTDTTYEQYF.

CDR3 sequence reads: CSVLGQRGTDTQYF. The DNA of the CDR3 is TGCAGCGTTTTGGGACAGAGGGGCACAGATACGCAGTATTTT. This chain joins TRBV29-1 and TRBJ2-3, with 7 nucleotides matching TRBD1. Germline V CDR1 and CDR2: SQVTM, ANQGSEA. This CDR3 comprises 14 residues. Trimming cost V 5 bases and J 1 base; bases outside gene matches: 6.

This chain uses TRBV30 with TRBJ1-6; D gene ambiguous. CDR3 length: 12 residues. Germline V gene sequence: CDR1 GTSNPN, CDR2 SVGIG (reference sequence). V was cut by 2 bases and J by 7 bases, with 6 bases left in between. The CDR3 nucleotides are TGTGCCTGGAGTTCGCGGAATTCACCCCTCCACTTT. Residues: CAWSSRNSPLHF. Filled out from reference TRBV30 and TRBJ1-6, the complete variable domain reads SQTIHQWPATLVQPVGSPLSLECTVEGTSNPNLYWYRQAAGRGLQLLFYSVGIGQISSEVPQNLSASRPQDRQFILSSKKLLLSDSGFYLCAWSSRNSPLHFGNGTRLTVT.

This clone was found a few times. The chain recombines TRBV11-2 with TRBJ2-1; 7 bases fit TRBD2. This CDR3 is built from 13 residues. Germline-derived CDR1 and CDR2 are SGHAT and FQNNGV. Trimming took 5 bases from V and 6 from J; bases not matched to a gene: 4. CDR3 sequence reads: CASSKTSVNEQFF. In DNA, the CDR3 is TGTGCCAGCAGCAAAACTAGCGTCAATGAGCAGTTCTTC.

This clone was recorded a few times. V and J are TRBV5-4 and TRBJ2-1, with 12 nucleotides matching TRBD2. CDR3 length equals 16 residues. Germline V gene sequence: CDR1 SGHNT, CDR2 YYREEE (reference sequence). V was clipped by 4 bases and J by 2 bases; unmatched bases: 4. This chain's CDR3 is CASSASSGGAYNEQFF. DNA for the CDR3: TGTGCCAGCAGCGCCTCTAGCGGGGGGGCCTACAATGAGCAGTTCTTC.

The rearrangement links TRBV6-5 to TRBJ1-5; no firm D call. Germline CDR1 and CDR2: MNHEY and SVGAGI. The CDR3 is 14 residues long. V lost 3 bases to trimming and J lost 5 bases, with 11 bases between them. CDR3 DNA sequence: TGTGCCAGCAGTTATCAGACGGGAGATCAGCCCCAGCATTTT. Encoded protein: CASSYQTGDQPQHF.

The rearrangement joins TRBV11-2 to TRBJ2-4; TRBD2 matches 7 bases. Germline V CDR1 and CDR2: SGHAT, FQNNGV. This CDR3 contains 19 residues. J was trimmed by 9 bases and V by 5 bases; bases with no gene match: 25. The CDR3 nucleotides read TGTGCCAGCAGCCTCGCCGGGACGGGTAGCGGGTCGGGGTCAGGCATTCAGTACTTC. Translating gives CASSLAGTGSGSGSGIQYF.

This clone turned up a few times. The chain employs TRBV4-2 and TRBJ2-5; 7 positions agree with TRBD2. The ends lost 5 bases at V and 4 bases at J; junction bases unmatched: 7. In germline, CDR1 is LGHNA, CDR2 YNFKEQ. This CDR3 comprises 14 residues. The DNA of the CDR3 is TGTGCCAGCAGCGACAGCGGGAAAACAGAGACCCAGTACTTC. It translates to CASSDSGKTETQYF.

This rearrangement joins TRBV7-6 to TRBJ2-3; no definite D call. The V gene's germline CDR1 is SGHVS and CDR2 FNYEAQ. Trimming removed 1 base from V and 3 bases from J, with 8 bases in between. The CDR3 is 14 residues long. CDR3 bases: TGTGCCAGCAGCTTAGTCTCCAGGACAGATACGCAGTATTTT. Translated: CASSLVSRTDTQYF.

In this sample, this clone turned up a few times. At the DNA level, this CDR3 is encoded by other sequences in the same sample as well. This chain joins TRBV7-9 and TRBJ1-5; the D gene is possibly TRBD1 (6 bases). The CDR3 spans 14 residues. Germline V lookup: CDR1 SEHNR, CDR2 FQNEAQ (reference sequence). Between the trimmed V and J ends, which lost 5 bases and 1 base, there was a span of 9 bases. The DNA of the CDR3 is TGTGCCAGCAGCCTCCAGGGGAGCAATCAGCCCCAGCATTTT. Residues: CASSLQGSNQPQHF.

The chain employs TRBV5-6 and TRBJ2-5; D unclear. The V end was cut by 0 bases, the J end by 6 bases, with 3 bases between. Germline V gene lookup returns CDR1 SGHDT and CDR2 YYEEEE. The CDR3 length is 11 residues. The CDR3 DNA follows: TGTGCCAGCAGCTTGGGTAAGACCCAGTACTTC. Translated, it gives CASSLGKTQYF.

This clone occurred a few times. The rearrangement joins TRBV7-2 to TRBJ1-6; 9 bases align to TRBD1. In germline, CDR1 is SGHTA, CDR2 FQGNSA. The CDR3 contains 15 residues. V lost 5 bases, J lost 9 bases, and 8 bases stayed unmatched. The CDR3 loop reads CASSPGQGKRSPLHF. The CDR3 DNA reads as TGTGCCAGCAGCCCGGGACAGGGAAAGCGTTCACCCCTCCACTTT.

The chain has TRBV5-6 and TRBJ1-2, with D possibly matching TRBD1 (6 bases). Germline V lookup: CDR1 SGHDT, CDR2 YYEEEE. This CDR3 is built from 13 residues. The V end lost 1 base, the J end lost 4 bases, and 8 bases lay between the germline ends. CDR3 sequence: CASSLSGAYGYTF. In nucleotides, the CDR3 is TGTGCCAGCAGCTTGTCAGGGGCCTATGGCTACACCTTC.